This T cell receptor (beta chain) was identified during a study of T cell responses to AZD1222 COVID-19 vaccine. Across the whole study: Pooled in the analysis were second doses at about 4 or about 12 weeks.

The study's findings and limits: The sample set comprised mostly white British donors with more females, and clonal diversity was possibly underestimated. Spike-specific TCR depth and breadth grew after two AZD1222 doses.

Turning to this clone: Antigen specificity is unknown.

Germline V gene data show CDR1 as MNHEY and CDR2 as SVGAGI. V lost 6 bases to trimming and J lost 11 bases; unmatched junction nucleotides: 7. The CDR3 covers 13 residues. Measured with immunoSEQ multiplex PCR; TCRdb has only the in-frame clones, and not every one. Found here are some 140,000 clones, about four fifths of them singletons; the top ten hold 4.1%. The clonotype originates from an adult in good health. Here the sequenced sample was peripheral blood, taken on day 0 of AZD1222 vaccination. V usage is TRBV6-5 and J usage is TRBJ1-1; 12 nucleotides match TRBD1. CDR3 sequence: CASRSGTGGLAFF. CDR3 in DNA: TGTGCCAGCAGGTCCGGGACAGGGGGCTTGGCTTTCTTT.